The clone carrying this T cell receptor beta chain was seen just once. These data come from a study of blood T cell repertoires in COVID-19. Looking at the study overall: Samples of COVID-19 (acute and convalescent) were obtained from the United States, Italy and Spain.

As originally analysed: Reference gene primer amplification yielded estimated nucleated cell counts. TCRdb's copy holds only in-frame clones and misses some; the assay was immunoSEQ multiplex PCR. V, J and clone size were drawn from that table, and D and trimming were deduced from the DNA. The sample carries almost 400,000 clones, around nine tenths recorded once. Cohorts were assigned according to the clinical history that participants reported. What the recovered Cohort 3 donors had was two negative PCRs, clearance, or symptom resolution. This receptor was obtained from a woman under 40 who had recovered from COVID-19. The sample comprised PBMCs or T cells enriched from blood (not recorded which).

The CDR3 sequence: CASRSGTDYGYTF. The DNA for the CDR3 is TGTGCCAGCAGATCCGGGACAGACTATGGCTACACCTTC. J is TRBJ1-2 and V is TRBV12-3 or TRBV12-4, with 7 bases aligning to TRBD1. The CDR3 extends over 13 amino acids. The V and J ends lost 6 bases and 3 bases, in that order; junction bases with no gene match: 4.